These T cell receptor beta chains were read from a single sample in a study of blood T cell repertoires in COVID-19. Only in-frame clones appear in the TCRdb table, and some are missing; sequencing was by immunoSEQ multiplex PCR. The data hold around 100,000 clones, with around 80% observed a single time. The material sequenced was peripheral blood. These receptor sequences come from a man in his 70s with active or convalescent COVID-19. Both conserved end residues are part of each CDR3. Each record gives: D gene, V gene, clone size, J gene, CDR3 protein, CDR3 DNA. The D gene is left open where the match is weak. Clone size, where shown, is once, few, many, or a class for clones that have expanded.

d_gene: TRBD1; v_gene: TRBV6-6; abundance: .; j_gene: TRBJ1-1; CDR3aa: CASRPGQVLGAEAFF; CDR3nt: TGTGCCAGCAGACCCGGACAGGTTTTGGGGGCTGAAGCTTTCTTT
d_gene: .; v_gene: TRBV10-3; abundance: once; j_gene: TRBJ1-2; CDR3aa: CAISESTRGLGGYTF; CDR3nt: TGTGCCATCAGTGAGTCGACTCGAGGGCTGGGGGGCTACACCTTC
d_gene: .; v_gene: TRBV7-9; abundance: .; j_gene: TRBJ2-7; CDR3aa: CASMRQGLSYEQYF; CDR3nt: TGTGCCAGCATGAGACAGGGACTTAGCTACGAGCAGTACTTC
d_gene: TRBD1; v_gene: TRBV3-1/TRBV3-2; abundance: .; j_gene: TRBJ2-2; CDR3aa: CASRPSGQTNTGELFF; CDR3nt: TGTGCCAGCAGGCCTTCGGGACAGACGAACACCGGGGAGCTGTTTTTT
d_gene: TRBD1; v_gene: TRBV2; abundance: .; j_gene: TRBJ2-5; CDR3aa: CASNADRAQETQYF; CDR3nt: TGTGCCAGCAACGCGGACAGGGCTCAAGAGACCCAGTACTTC
d_gene: .; v_gene: TRBV28; abundance: once; j_gene: TRBJ2-1; CDR3aa: CASQRRGSPGGNEQFF; CDR3nt: TGTGCCAGCCAACGTCGTGGGTCCCCCGGCGGGAATGAGCAGTTCTTC
d_gene: .; v_gene: TRBV21-1; abundance: .; j_gene: TRBJ2-1; CDR3aa: CASSSTNGLAGGNEQFF; CDR3nt: TGTGCCAGCAGCAGTACTAATGGGCTAGCGGGAGGGAATGAGCAGTTCTTC
d_gene: TRBD2; v_gene: TRBV5-6; abundance: .; j_gene: TRBJ2-3; CDR3aa: CASIGPGLARTDTQYF; CDR3nt: TGTGCCAGCATTGGACCGGGACTAGCGCGCACAGATACGCAGTATTTT
d_gene: .; v_gene: TRBV6-5; abundance: .; j_gene: TRBJ1-5; CDR3aa: CASSPNWANQPQHF; CDR3nt: TGTGCCAGCAGTCCAAATTGGGCCAATCAGCCCCAGCATTTT
d_gene: TRBD2; v_gene: TRBV27; abundance: .; j_gene: TRBJ2-1; CDR3aa: CASSPTLLSSGGVYNEQFF; CDR3nt: TGTGCCAGCAGCCCCACCCTACTATCTAGCGGGGGGGTCTACAATGAGCAGTTCTTC
d_gene: TRBD1; v_gene: TRBV7-3; abundance: once; j_gene: TRBJ1-6; CDR3aa: CASSWDRNSPLHF; CDR3nt: TGTGCCAGCAGCTGGGACAGAAATTCACCCCTCCACTTT
d_gene: TRBD1; v_gene: TRBV2; abundance: .; j_gene: TRBJ2-5; CDR3aa: CASNQMGQGQTQYF; CDR3nt: TGTGCCAGCAATCAAATGGGACAGGGACAGACCCAGTACTTC
d_gene: .; v_gene: TRBV19; abundance: .; j_gene: TRBJ2-6; CDR3aa: CASSMVESFYSSGANVLTF; CDR3nt: TGTGCCAGTAGTATGGTCGAAAGTTTTTATAGCTCTGGGGCCAACGTCCTGACTTTC
d_gene: .; v_gene: TRBV10-2; abundance: .; j_gene: TRBJ2-2; CDR3aa: CASSVPGAGELFF; CDR3nt: TGCGCCAGCAGTGTTCCAGGGGCCGGGGAGCTGTTTTTT
d_gene: .; v_gene: TRBV3-1/TRBV3-2; abundance: .; j_gene: TRBJ1-6; CDR3aa: CASSQERDSYNSPLHF; CDR3nt: TGTGCCAGCAGCCAAGAGCGGGACTCGTATAATTCACCCCTCCACTTT
d_gene: .; v_gene: TRBV19; abundance: .; j_gene: TRBJ2-7; CDR3aa: CASSPKDRRGHEQYF; CDR3nt: TGTGCCAGTAGTCCAAAGGACAGACGCGGCCACGAGCAGTACTTC
d_gene: .; v_gene: TRBV28; abundance: .; j_gene: TRBJ1-1; CDR3aa: CASSPDSPNTEAFF; CDR3nt: TGTGCCAGCAGTCCAGACAGCCCGAACACTGAAGCTTTCTTT
d_gene: TRBD2; v_gene: TRBV5-1; abundance: .; j_gene: TRBJ2-5; CDR3aa: CASSHGTSARATETQYF; CDR3nt: TGCGCCAGCAGCCACGGGACTAGCGCCCGGGCGACAGAGACCCAGTACTTC
d_gene: .; v_gene: TRBV9; abundance: .; j_gene: TRBJ1-3; CDR3aa: CASSVTPGGGGGNTIYF; CDR3nt: TGTGCCAGCAGCGTTACCCCGGGAGGGGGAGGCGGAAACACCATATATTTT
d_gene: TRBD1; v_gene: TRBV4-1; abundance: .; j_gene: TRBJ1-5; CDR3aa: CASSQDQDRSDQPQHF; CDR3nt: TGCGCCAGCAGCCAAGATCAGGACAGGTCGGATCAGCCCCAGCATTTT
d_gene: .; v_gene: TRBV11-2; abundance: .; j_gene: TRBJ2-6; CDR3aa: CASSLFLSGANVLTF; CDR3nt: TGTGCCAGCAGCTTATTCCTTTCTGGGGCCAACGTCCTGACTTTC
d_gene: .; v_gene: TRBV5-8; abundance: .; j_gene: TRBJ2-3; CDR3aa: CASSTPEFRTDTQYF; CDR3nt: TGTGCCAGCAGCACGCCTGAGTTTCGCACAGATACGCAGTATTTT